Following are 2 T cell receptor beta chains from one sample sequenced in a study of T cell repertoires in cytomegalovirus infection. MiXCR, run by TCRdb on the reads, gives a single entry per CDR3 protein. The sample lists about 130,000 distinct CDR3 sequences, almost 9% occurring once. Sequences were obtained from PBMCs. The receptors originated from a human donor in good health (CMV status not recorded). Some clones in this sample may be carry-over from other donors' samples.

This clonotype was counted only a few times. The chain couples TRBV5-1 to TRBJ1-2; no clear D gene. The CDR3 loop spans 14 amino acids. V shed 0 bases and J shed 0 bases, with 6 bases lying between them. Germline V gene data show CDR1 as SGHRS and CDR2 as YFSETQ. This CDR3 is CASSLEQTNYGYTF. The CDR3 nucleotides read TGCGCCAGCAGCTTGGAGCAGACTAACTATGGCTACACCTTC. Using reference TRBV5-1 and TRBJ1-2 for the parts outside the CDR3, the full variable domain is KAGVTQTPRYLIKTRGQQVTLSCSPISGHRSVSWYQQTPGQGLQFLFEYFSETQRNKGNFPGRFSGRQFSNSRSEMNVSTLELGDSALYLCASSLEQTNYGYTFGSGTRLTVV.

This clonotype has a count of ten or more. The chain joins TRBV14 to TRBJ2-7, with TRBD1 matching over 10 bases. CDR3 length: 15 amino acids. Per germline, CDR1 SGHDN and CDR2 FVKESK. V was pared by 4 bases and J by 7 bases, with 10 bases of the junction left unmatched. CDR3 residues: CASSPPGQGFFEQYF. The DNA for the CDR3 is TGTGCCAGCAGCCCTCCGGGACAGGGGTTCTTTGAGCAGTACTTC.